This paragraph reports one T cell receptor beta chain. These data belong to a study of blood T cell repertoires in COVID-19. Study-level background: T cells, B-cell-depleted T cells, or PBMCs supplied cDNA or gDNA.

Seattle cases were enrolled at active infection and followed longitudinally. Authors' processing steps: It was from reference gene primer amplification that nucleated cell counts were estimated. TCRdb keeps only in-frame clones here, not all; method: immunoSEQ multiplex PCR. That table gives V, J and clone size, and the DNA gave D and trimming. The sample carries around 300,000 clones, 85% to 90% recorded once. Sequencing was performed on peripheral blood. This TCR was sampled from a middle-aged woman with COVID-19, enrolled during active disease.

CDR3 in DNA: TGTGCCAGCAGCGAACAAAACTCTGGGGCCAACGTCCTGACTTTC. Its protein is CASSEQNSGANVLTF. V is TRBV7-8 and J is TRBJ2-6; no clear D. This CDR3 is 15 amino acids long. From germline, CDR1 is SGHVS and CDR2 FQNEAQ. Trimming shortened V by 5 bases and J by 0 bases, and 8 bases separated the two germline ends.